This TCR beta chain is drawn from a study of identical twins. CDR3 length: 17 residues. CDR1 is SGHTA, CDR2 FQGNSA, per germline. V was pared by 2 bases and J by 0 bases, with 8 bases of the junction left unmatched. Template switching introduced a universal primer site, and the cDNA bore unique molecular identifiers. TCRdb used MiXCR to reprocess the 5' RACE reads, holding one entry per CDR3 protein. The sample consists of some 250,000 distinct CDR3 sequences, over 5.5% of them appearing once. Study-level findings and limits: Abundant cord blood beta clonotypes carried fewer insertions; memory repertoires showed none.

This clonotype has ten or more counts. Its cognate antigen is unknown. The same data also contributed to another study, on T cells expressing NK-cell markers. That paper states: CD3+CD56+NKG2C+, CD3+CD56+NKG2C- and CD3+CD56-NKG2C+ T cells, once sorted, supplied the TCR beta repertoires. There were a few donors in whom these clonotypes also led the CD3+CD56-NKG2C+ fraction.

The TCR was taken from a woman between 18 and 30 years old in good health. V and J are TRBV7-2 and TRBJ2-3; 7 nucleotides agree with TRBD2. The source material was CD8+ T cells sorted from blood. The CDR3 DNA sequence: TGTGCCAGCAGCTTACCGGCTAGCGGAACTAGCACAGATACGCAGTATTTT. Amino acid sequence: CASSLPASGTSTDTQYF. The variable domain in full, completed from reference TRBV7-2 and TRBJ2-3, reads GAGVSQSPSNKVTEKGKDVELRCDPISGHTALYWYRQSLGQGLEFLIYFQGNSAPDKSGLPSDRFSAERTGGSVSTLTIQRTQQEDSAVYLCASSLPASGTSTDTQYFGPGTRLTVL.